Following are 27 T cell receptor beta chains from one sample sequenced in a study of T cell changes during pregnancy in multiple sclerosis. Repertoires were generated with immunoSEQ multiplex PCR, while TCRdb's copy carries only in-frame clones and drops some. Among about 87,000 clones, about 94% were seen once, and the ten largest hold 1.4%. Sequenced material: peripheral blood, taken in the third trimester of pregnancy. All receptors come from a female donor in good health, enrolled as a control in a pregnancy study.

This clone was observed once. The chain uses TRBV29-1 and TRBJ2-7, with 11 positions matching TRBD2. V gave up 6 bases and J gave up 5 bases; unmatched junction bases: 3. This CDR3 is built from 12 residues. The V gene's germline CDR1 is SQVTM and CDR2 ANQGSEA. CDR3 sequence (DNA): TGCAGCGTACTAGCGGGAGCCGACGAGCAGTACTTC. It translates to CSVLAGADEQYF.

This sequence joins TRBV14 and TRBJ2-7, with 7 bases fitting TRBD1. The CDR3 extends over 15 amino acids. Germline loops: CDR1 SGHDN, CDR2 FVKESK. The junction had 12 bases not matched to a gene; V was cut back by 6 bases and J by 4 bases. The CDR3 nucleotides read TGTGCCAGCAGTGATATCAGGGGGTCTTTTTACGAGCAGTACTTC. It yields the protein CASSDIRGSFYEQYF. Combining the CDR3 with reference TRBV14 and TRBJ2-7 gives the whole variable domain EAGVTQFPSHSVIEKGQTVTLRCDPISGHDNLYWYRRVMGKEIKFLLHFVKESKQDESGMPNNRFLAERTGGTYSTLKVQPAELEDSGVYFCASSDIRGSFYEQYFGPGTRLTVT.

V gene TRBV11-2 combines with J gene TRBJ2-1; D not resolved. CDR1 is SGHAT, CDR2 FQNNGV, per germline. With 1 base removed from V and 3 bases from J, the gap between germline ends came to 4 bases. CDR3 length equals 13 residues. CDR3 sequence: CASSLAGYNEQFF. The CDR3 nucleotides read TGTGCCAGCAGCTTAGCGGGCTACAATGAGCAGTTCTTC.

This chain connects TRBV28 to TRBJ2-2, with D tentatively TRBD1 (6 bases). CDR3 size: 14 residues. CDR1 MDHEN and CDR2 SYDVKM come from the germline V gene. V gave up 10 bases and J gave up 2 bases, with 14 bases separating them. Written as DNA, the CDR3 is TGTGCCACCATGGGGGCAGCCAACACCGGGGAGCTGTTTTTT. Protein: CATMGAANTGELFF.

This clone was recorded only once. The CDR3 spells CASSRGLAASTDTQYF. The CDR3 DNA is TGCGCCAGCAGCAGGGGACTAGCGGCAAGCACAGATACGCAGTATTTT. V is TRBV5-1 and J is TRBJ2-3; 11 nucleotides align to TRBD2. The CDR3 spans 16 residues. The germline V gene has CDR1 SGHRS and CDR2 YFSETQ. V dropped 4 bases and J dropped 0; count of bases not matched to a gene: 4. Supplemented by reference TRBV5-1 and TRBJ2-3, the full variable domain reads KAGVTQTPRYLIKTRGQQVTLSCSPISGHRSVSWYQQTPGQGLQFLFEYFSETQRNKGNFPGRFSGRQFSNSRSEMNVSTLELGDSALYLCASSRGLAASTDTQYFGPGTRLTVL.

The CDR3 nucleotides are TGTGCCAGCAGGTTTATGGGCAGACCGGAGCTGTTTTTT. Translation gives CASRFMGRPELFF. The rearrangement uses TRBV7-8 and TRBJ2-2; D is uncertain. The CDR3 is made up of 13 amino acids. Trimming removed 6 bases from V and 10 bases from J, with 15 bases in between. CDR1 SGHVS and CDR2 FQNEAQ come from the germline V gene.

The chain combines TRBV15 with TRBJ2-7; D is unclear. V shed 0 bases and J shed 3 bases, with 18 bases lying between them. The CDR3 has 17 amino acids. Germline V CDR1 and CDR2: LNHNV, YYDKDF (reference sequence). The CDR3 coding sequence is TGTGCCACCAGCAGAGATCTGCCATCGTATGAGTTCTACGAGCAGTACTTC. This codes for CATSRDLPSYEFYEQYF.

This rearrangement joins TRBV21-1 to TRBJ2-4; TRBD2 is the table's D call and was not checked against the DNA. TRBV21-1 is reported as a pseudogene. The CDR3 totals 13 residues. The CDR3 protein is CASTPGRSRGRYF. DNA for the CDR3: TGTGCCAGCACCCCGGGTAGGAGCCGCGGCAGGTACTTC.

The gene calls are TRBV28 and TRBJ1-1; D is unresolved. Germline V CDR1 and CDR2: MDHEN, SYDVKM. The ends were cut back, 8 bases at V and 4 bases at J, with 11 bases in the middle. The CDR3 totals 12 residues. CDR3 sequence reads: CASALIPTEAFF. DNA for the CDR3: TGTGCCAGCGCCCTAATTCCCACTGAAGCTTTCTTT.

This chain joins TRBV28 and TRBJ2-5; D is possibly TRBD1 (6 bases). Germline V gives CDR1 MDHEN, CDR2 SYDVKM. The V end lost 5 bases, the J end lost 1 base, and 8 bases lay between the germline ends. This CDR3 is 13 amino acids long. The chain's CDR3 is CASSAQGQETQYF. CDR3 DNA sequence: TGTGCCAGCAGTGCACAGGGCCAAGAGACCCAGTACTTC.

The chain links TRBV6-6 to TRBJ2-7, with a possible D match to TRBD2 (5 bases). V lost 4 bases, J lost 1 base, and 8 bases lay in between. This CDR3 region has 13 residues. Germline values: CDR1 MNHNY, CDR2 SVGAGI (reference sequence). The CDR3 bases are TGTGCCAGCAGTTCCCGGGAATCCTACGAGCAGTACTTC. Protein: CASSSRESYEQYF.

V usage is TRBV5-1 and J usage is TRBJ2-3, with D possibly TRBD1 on 6 matching bases. CDR3 length: 14 amino acids. Germline V gene data show CDR1 as SGHRS and CDR2 as YFSETQ. The V end was cut by 7 bases, the J end by 2 bases, with 14 bases between. As DNA, the CDR3 is TGCGCCAGCGCGGAGGACAGAAACACAGATACGCAGTATTTT. It is translated as CASAEDRNTDTQYF.

V gene TRBV28 combines with J gene TRBJ2-1, with D perhaps matching TRBD2 (5 bases). Germline V gene data show CDR1 as MDHEN and CDR2 as SYDVKM. The CDR3 is made up of 16 amino acids. The germline V and J ends were trimmed by 10 bases and 1 base, with 20 bases remaining between them. The CDR3 sequence: CAIRSRAGNSYNEQFF. In DNA, the CDR3 is TGTGCCATCCGTAGTAGGGCCGGGAATTCCTACAATGAGCAGTTCTTC.

The chain employs TRBV7-2 and TRBJ1-1; tentative D call: TRBD1 (5 bases). Germline-derived CDR1 and CDR2 are SGHTA and FQGNSA. V was clipped by 3 bases and J by 8 bases, with 16 bases between them. This CDR3 is 14 amino acids long. CDR3 DNA sequence: TGTGCCAGCAGCTTCATCAGGGCGTCGTCCGAAGCTTTCTTT. Its translation is CASSFIRASSEAFF.

The rearrangement uses TRBV18 and TRBJ1-2, with D unresolved. CDR3 size: 13 residues. The germline gives CDR1 KGHSH, CDR2 LQKENI. With 3 bases removed from V and 0 bases from J, the gap between germline ends came to 5 bases. The CDR3 reads CASSPGANYGYTF. The CDR3 nucleotides read TGTGCCAGCTCACCCGGGGCTAACTATGGCTACACCTTC.

The J gene is TRBJ2-3, the V gene TRBV11-3, with TRBD2 matching over 8 bases. The CDR3 totals 15 residues. With 6 bases clipped from V and 3 bases from J, the junction kept 8 bases outside the gene matches. Germline lookup yields CDR1 SGHNT and CDR2 YENEEA. The CDR3 DNA follows: TGTGCCAGCAGTTCCGGACTAGCTAAGACAGATACGCAGTATTTT. Protein sequence: CASSSGLAKTDTQYF.

This chain connects TRBV7-9 to TRBJ1-5; D unresolved. Germline V lookup: CDR1 SEHNR, CDR2 FQNEAQ (reference sequence). Trimming left V 5 bases short and J 12 bases short, with 20 bases between. The CDR3 extends over 14 amino acids. CDR3: CASSPSSGPYLQHF. CDR3 DNA: TGTGCCAGCAGCCCCTCGTCAGGCCCCTATCTCCAGCATTTT. The variable domain in full, completed from reference TRBV7-9 and TRBJ1-5, reads DTGVSQNPRHKITKRGQNVTFRCDPISEHNRLYWYRQTLGQGPEFLTYFQNEAQLEKSRLLSDRFSAERPKGSFSTLEIQRTEQGDSAMYLCASSPSSGPYLQHFGDGTRLSIL.

A word on this clone: The germline gene is not matched at one end of the junction; a read error may be the cause. The gene calls are TRBV28 and TRBJ2-7, with D possibly being TRBD1 (5 bases). The CDR3 has 13 residues. In germline, CDR1 is MDHEN, CDR2 SYDVKM. CDR3 sequence: CASNSGAARGWDF. The CDR3 nucleotides read TGTGCCAGCAACTCTGGGGCAGCACGAGGTTGGGACTTC.

This clone showed up just once. This sequence joins TRBV6-5 and TRBJ2-1, with TRBD1 identical over 7 bases. CDR3 length equals 16 residues. Germline V gives CDR1 MNHEY, CDR2 SVGAGI. With V trimmed by 0 bases and J by 8 bases, 10 bases remained unmatched. Here the CDR3 DNA reads TGTGCCAGCAGTTACTCGATTCTTAAGGGGGCATATGAGCAGTTCTTC. It codes for CASSYSILKGAYEQFF.

This chain joins TRBV5-1 and TRBJ2-7; 14 bases line up with TRBD2. This CDR3 has 18 residues. J lost 6 bases, V lost 1 base, and 12 bases had no gene match. Germline V gene data show CDR1 as SGHRS and CDR2 as YFSETQ. The CDR3 loop is CASSLNRLAGGPPSEQYF. Written as DNA, the CDR3 is TGCGCCAGCAGCTTGAACAGACTAGCGGGAGGGCCTCCAAGCGAGCAGTACTTC.

J is TRBJ2-7 and V is TRBV27; D gene unclear. The CDR3 extends over 16 amino acids. Germline assignment: CDR1 MNHEY and CDR2 SMNVEV (reference sequence). Deletions cut 0 bases from V and 3 bases from J, with 15 bases between. The CDR3 DNA reads TGTGCCAGCAGTTTATCCTCCGTTGGCTGGCTCTACGAGCAGTACTTC. As protein: CASSLSSVGWLYEQYF.

This chain joins TRBV6-1 and TRBJ2-1; TRBD2 aligns across 7 bases. CDR3 length: 15 residues. CDR1 MNHNS and CDR2 SASEGT come from the germline V gene. V dropped 3 bases and J dropped 10; count of bases not matched to a gene: 12. Here the CDR3 DNA reads TGTGCCAGCAGTGAGCAATCGATAGCGCGGGGGGAGCAGTTCTTC. Translation: CASSEQSIARGEQFF.

This chain connects TRBV7-2 to TRBJ2-7; tentatively, D is TRBD1 (7 bases). The V end lost 5 bases, the J end lost 5 bases, and 16 bases lay between the germline ends. This CDR3 contains 14 residues. Germline-derived CDR1 and CDR2 are SGHTA and FQGNSA. The CDR3 here is CASSGGGSLDEQYF. CDR3 in DNA: TGTGCCAGCAGCGGAGGGGGCAGCCTAGACGAGCAGTACTTC.

The V gene is TRBV13, the J gene TRBJ2-5; D gene ambiguous. Trimming pared 4 bases from V and 3 bases from J, leaving 9 bases between. The CDR3 covers 13 residues. The germline CDR1 and CDR2 sequences are PRHDT and FYEKMQ (reference sequence). CDR3 in DNA: TGTGCCAGCAGCTCCCACAGAGAAGAGACCCAGTACTTC. Translated, it gives CASSSHREETQYF.

This clone was counted only a few times. V is TRBV2 and J is TRBJ1-5; D unresolved. Germline CDR1 SNHLY, CDR2 FYNNEI. This CDR3 is 15 amino acids long. Trimming pared 7 bases from V and 0 bases from J, leaving 13 bases between. The CDR3 DNA sequence: TGTGCCAGCACCCCGCGGACTCTTAGCAATCAGCCCCAGCATTTT. This encodes CASTPRTLSNQPQHF.

This rearrangement joins TRBV30 to TRBJ2-1, with 7 bases identical to TRBD1. After removal of 2 bases from V and 4 bases from J, the junction contained 8 bases not matched to a gene. There are 15 residues in the CDR3. CDR1 GTSNPN and CDR2 SVGIG come from the germline V gene (reference sequence). CDR3: CAWSTGVRFYNEQFF. CDR3 nucleotides: TGTGCCTGGAGTACAGGGGTCCGGTTTTACAATGAGCAGTTCTTC.

This clone was seen only once. V gene TRBV6-1 combines with J gene TRBJ2-5; tentatively, D is TRBD2 (5 bases). The ends were cut back, 3 bases at V and 5 bases at J, with 13 bases in the middle. The CDR3 sequence is 14 residues long. CDR1 MNHNS and CDR2 SASEGT come from the germline V gene. The CDR3 loop is CASSDGGFEETQYF. DNA for the CDR3: TGTGCCAGCAGTGATGGCGGGTTCGAGGAGACCCAGTACTTC.